The 27 T cell receptor beta chains below all came from one sample that was sequenced in a study of blood T cell repertoires in COVID-19. The method was immunoSEQ multiplex PCR; TCRdb's version includes in-frame clones alone and lacks a portion of them. The sample records approximately 100,000 clones, 87% being singletons. Sequenced material: peripheral blood. These receptors all come from a woman aged 25 to 45 with acute or convalescent COVID-19.

In its sample, this clone was seen a few times. The chain uses TRBV27 and TRBJ1-1; TRBD1 might be the D (5 bases). The CDR3 is 14 amino acids. Trimming took 6 bases from V and 3 from J, leaving 14 bases between them. CDR1 and CDR2 (germline): MNHEY, SMNVEV (reference sequence). In nucleotides, the CDR3 is TGTGCCAGCAGGCCTCAGGGCGGTGACACTGAAGCTTTCTTT. Translation gives CASRPQGGDTEAFF.

This clone has a handful of counts. The V call is TRBV19, the J call TRBJ2-7, with D maybe TRBD1 (5 bases). With 9 bases removed from V and 5 bases from J, the gap between germline ends came to 17 bases. This CDR3 region has 13 residues. Germline loops: CDR1 LNHDA, CDR2 SQIVND (reference sequence). The CDR3 DNA sequence: TGTGCCAGGAACCCAGGGTTTGGCCACGAGCAGTACTTC. It encodes CARNPGFGHEQYF.

The chain combines TRBV18 with TRBJ1-3, with D unclear. The CDR3 consists of 15 residues. CDR1 and CDR2 (germline): KGHSH, LQKENI. V was cut by 4 bases and J by 0 bases, with 10 bases left in between. The DNA of the CDR3 is TGTGCCAGCTCACGCGGCACCGGCTCTGGAAACACCATATATTTT. The encoded protein is CASSRGTGSGNTIYF.

A single count supports this clone. J is TRBJ1-4 and V is TRBV30, with D possibly being TRBD1 (5 bases). Germline V lookup: CDR1 GTSNPN, CDR2 SVGIG (reference sequence). The ends were cut back, 1 base at V and 8 bases at J, with 11 bases in the middle. The CDR3 is 13 residues long. CDR3: CAWSGAGGEKLFF. For the CDR3, the DNA is TGTGCCTGGAGTGGGGCCGGGGGGGAAAAACTGTTTTTT.

This clone was seen a single time. DNA for the CDR3: TGTGCCAGCAGTGAATCTGCCGGGGGCTATGGCTACACCTTC. It specifies CASSESAGGYGYTF. The genes are TRBV6-1 and TRBJ1-2; D is possibly TRBD1 (5 bases). The V gene lost 2 bases and the J gene lost 4 bases, with 11 bases spanning the gap. The CDR3 is 14 residues long. Germline lookup yields CDR1 MNHNS and CDR2 SASEGT.

The genes are TRBV3-1 (or the pseudogene TRBV3-2) and TRBJ2-2, with D perhaps matching TRBD1 (6 bases). The CDR3 has 15 residues. V lost 1 base and J lost 5, with 11 bases in between. CDR1 and CDR2 from the germline V gene are LGHDT and YNNKEL (reference sequence). In DNA, the CDR3 is TGTGCCAGCAGCCAAGTTTTACAGGGAACCGGGGAGCTGTTTTTT. This sequence encodes CASSQVLQGTGELFF.

J is TRBJ1-1 and V is TRBV30; D unclear. CDR1 is GTSNPN, CDR2 SVGIG, per germline (reference sequence). The V end was cut by 5 bases, the J end by 2 bases, with 9 bases between. The CDR3 covers 12 residues. For the CDR3, the DNA is TGTGCCTGGGCGGAGGAAAACACTGAAGCTTTCTTT. Its translation: CAWAEENTEAFF.

The chain carries TRBV5-4 and TRBJ2-1; D call uncertain. Trimming took 3 bases from V and 8 from J, leaving 6 bases between them. Germline assignment: CDR1 SGHNT and CDR2 YYREEE (reference sequence). The CDR3 loop spans 11 amino acids. This CDR3 is CASSSEDEQFF. In DNA, the CDR3 is TGTGCCAGCAGCTCAGAGGATGAGCAGTTCTTC.

The chain uses TRBV7-8 and TRBJ1-2; D is perhaps TRBD1 (6 bases). Germline V CDR1 and CDR2: SGHVS, FQNEAQ. Trimming shortened V by 5 bases and J by 8 bases, and 15 bases separated the two germline ends. The CDR3 totals 13 residues. CDR3 residues: CASSEARGRGYTF. CDR3 sequence (DNA): TGTGCCAGCAGCGAGGCCAGGGGTAGAGGCTACACCTTC.

V and J are TRBV19 and TRBJ2-2; maybe TRBD1 (6 bases). Trimming pared 1 base from V and 7 bases from J, leaving 13 bases between. CDR1 is LNHDA, CDR2 SQIVND, per germline (reference sequence). The CDR3 is 15 amino acids. CDR3 in DNA: TGTGCCAGTAGTATAGGTGACAGGCAAGTCGGGGAGCTGTTTTTT. Translating gives CASSIGDRQVGELFF.

The rearrangement links TRBV30 to TRBJ2-7; D is perhaps TRBD1 (5 bases). This CDR3 has 12 residues. CDR1 is GTSNPN, CDR2 SVGIG, per germline (reference sequence). Trimming took 5 bases from V and 5 from J, leaving 13 bases between them. The chain's CDR3 is CAWGPGPHEQYF. The CDR3 DNA reads as TGTGCCTGGGGGCCAGGGCCCCACGAGCAGTACTTC.

The chain employs TRBV3-1 (or the pseudogene TRBV3-2) and TRBJ2-7; D is perhaps TRBD1 (6 bases). V lost 4 bases and J 8 bases, leaving 12 bases between the germline ends. Germline V gives CDR1 LGHDT, CDR2 YNNKEL (reference sequence). CDR3 size: 12 residues. The CDR3 region is CASSLLGTKQYF. CDR3 in DNA: TGTGCCAGCAGCCTCTTAGGGACAAAGCAGTACTTC.

The CDR3 DNA reads as TGTGCCAGCAGTGTTGGACAGCCGCTAAAATATGGCTACACCTTC. It encodes CASSVGQPLKYGYTF. The V call is TRBV27, the J call TRBJ1-2; possible D gene TRBD1, 6 bases. The germline CDR1 and CDR2 sequences are MNHEY and SMNVEV (reference sequence). The CDR3 is 15 residues long. Trimming left V 5 bases short and J 5 bases short, with 18 bases between.

This chain uses TRBV7-9 with TRBJ2-6; 9 bases are a match to TRBD1. J gave up 0 bases and V 6 bases, and 9 bases lay outside the gene matches. The CDR3 sequence is 18 residues long. CDR1 is SEHNR and CDR2 is FQNEAQ in the germline V gene (reference sequence). The CDR3 bases are TGTGCCAGCAGTCATACAGGGGGCATCAGCTCTGGGGCCAACGTCCTGACTTTC. Its protein is CASSHTGGISSGANVLTF.

V usage is TRBV27 and J usage is TRBJ1-1, with TRBD1 as a possible D gene (6 bases). From germline, CDR1 is MNHEY and CDR2 SMNVEV (reference sequence). The CDR3 is 13 amino acids. The V gene lost 4 bases and the J gene lost 6 bases, with 12 bases spanning the gap. The CDR3 loop is CASSSRQVPEAFF. The CDR3 region has the DNA TGTGCCAGCAGTTCCAGACAGGTCCCTGAAGCTTTCTTT.

The CDR3 DNA reads TGTGCCAGCTCACCAGTAGGAGACAGGGGGCCTTTCTATGGCTACACCTTC. It yields the protein CASSPVGDRGPFYGYTF. The chain recombines TRBV18 with TRBJ1-2; 10 nucleotides match TRBD1. Germline V gives CDR1 KGHSH, CDR2 LQKENI. This CDR3 spans 17 amino acids. Trimming removed 2 bases from V and 4 bases from J; junction bases left unmatched: 10.

The chain employs TRBV11-3 and TRBJ1-4, with D maybe TRBD1 (6 bases). CDR3 length: 14 amino acids. Trimming shortened V by 5 bases and J by 1 base, and 8 bases separated the two germline ends. Germline CDR1 is SGHNT and CDR2 is YENEEA. The CDR3 sequence is CASSPGQTNEKLFF. DNA for the CDR3: TGTGCCAGCAGCCCGGGACAAACTAATGAAAAACTGTTTTTT.

In its sample, this clone was seen a few times. The genes are TRBV10-2 and TRBJ1-4; D remains ambiguous. Germline values: CDR1 WSHSY, CDR2 SAAADI. The CDR3 is 14 amino acids. The V end lost 8 bases, the J end lost 6 bases, and 16 bases lay between the germline ends. The CDR3 nucleotides read TGCGCCAGCTCCCCCCAGCGTTCCCATGAAAAACTGTTTTTT. This translates into CASSPQRSHEKLFF.

This rearrangement joins TRBV11-3 to TRBJ1-1; D gene unclear. The germline V gene has CDR1 SGHNT and CDR2 YENEEA. Trimming stripped 4 bases from V and 3 bases from J, with 3 bases between. This CDR3 contains 11 residues. This CDR3 reads CASSSDTEAFF. The CDR3 DNA reads as TGTGCCAGCAGCTCTGACACTGAAGCTTTCTTT.

This clone was detected only a few times. The CDR3, as DNA: TGTGCCAGCACTCTTTCCGGGACAGGGTACACCGGGGAGCTGTTTTTT. Its translation is CASTLSGTGYTGELFF. The genes are TRBV27 and TRBJ2-2, with 9 bases matching TRBD1. The J segment lost 3 bases and the V segment lost 7 bases, leaving 9 bases of the junction unmatched. This CDR3 is built from 16 residues. CDR1 is MNHEY and CDR2 is SMNVEV in the germline V gene (reference sequence).

This rearrangement joins TRBV7-9 to TRBJ2-2; 12 nucleotides match TRBD2. This CDR3 region has 17 residues. V lost 4 bases, J lost 7 bases, and 10 bases stayed unmatched. Germline values: CDR1 SEHNR, CDR2 FQNEAQ (reference sequence). The CDR3 DNA is TGTGCCAGCAGCTCAAGGACTAGCGGGGAAGAAGGCGGGGAGCTGTTTTTT. Translated: CASSSRTSGEEGGELFF.

The gene calls are TRBV2 and TRBJ1-2; 10 bases line up with TRBD1. Germline loops: CDR1 SNHLY, CDR2 FYNNEI. The ends lost 2 bases at V and 7 bases at J; junction bases unmatched: 7. CDR3 size: 15 residues. DNA of the CDR3: TGTGCCAGCAGTGAAAGAGGGACAGGGGTTGGTGGCTACACCTTC. It codes for CASSERGTGVGGYTF.

This clone has only one observation. CDR3 sequence (DNA): TGTGCCAGCAGTGGCGGGACAGGGGGCGGGGAGCCCCAGCATTTT. Protein sequence: CASSGGTGGGEPQHF. V and J are TRBV2 and TRBJ1-5; 12 bases are shared with TRBD1. The CDR3 runs to 15 residues. Germline V gene data show CDR1 as SNHLY and CDR2 as FYNNEI. Losses at the gene ends were 4 bases for V and 8 bases for J; bases not matched to a gene: 6. Supplemented by reference TRBV2 and TRBJ1-5, the full variable domain reads EPEVTQTPSHQVTQMGQEVILRCVPISNHLYFYWYRQILGQKVEFLVSFYNNEISEKSEIFDDQFSVERPDGSNFTLKIRSTKLEDSAMYFCASSGGTGGGEPQHFGDGTRLSIL.

Comments on this clone: Other DNA sequences in the sample encode the same CDR3. This chain joins TRBV27 and TRBJ2-2; D gene unclear. CDR1 is MNHEY and CDR2 is SMNVEV in the germline V gene (reference sequence). This CDR3 has 14 residues. Trimming took 4 bases from V and 0 from J, leaving 6 bases between them. The CDR3 reads CASSWAPNTGELFF. In nucleotides, the CDR3 is TGTGCCAGCAGTTGGGCACCGAACACCGGGGAGCTGTTTTTT.

The chain couples TRBV2 to TRBJ2-3, with 11 positions matching TRBD2. V was clipped by 8 bases and J by 5 bases; unmatched bases: 3. The CDR3 consists of 13 residues. Germline CDR1 is SNHLY and CDR2 is FYNNEI. The CDR3 spells CASGLAGGDTQYF. Here the CDR3 DNA reads TGTGCCAGCGGGCTAGCGGGGGGAGATACGCAGTATTTT. The whole variable domain, remainder taken from reference TRBV2 and TRBJ2-3, is EPEVTQTPSHQVTQMGQEVILRCVPISNHLYFYWYRQILGQKVEFLVSFYNNEISEKSEIFDDQFSVERPDGSNFTLKIRSTKLEDSAMYFCASGLAGGDTQYFGPGTRLTVL.

The chain couples TRBV28 to TRBJ2-6; 9 bases match TRBD1. CDR3 length: 17 amino acids. Germline trimming cut 5 bases from V and 2 bases from J; bases unmatched to any gene: 7. CDR1 MDHEN and CDR2 SYDVKM come from the germline V gene. The CDR3 region is CASSPRQGGTGANVLTF. DNA for the CDR3: TGTGCCAGCAGTCCCAGACAGGGGGGGACTGGGGCCAACGTCCTGACTTTC.

J is TRBJ1-2 and V is TRBV2; 11 bases are shared with TRBD1. CDR1 is SNHLY, CDR2 FYNNEI, per germline. J lost 4 bases, V lost 9 bases, and 7 bases had no gene match. This CDR3 is 14 amino acids long. CDR3 in DNA: TGTGCCAGTGGACAGGGGGCGTACTCCTATGGCTACACCTTC. Translated: CASGQGAYSYGYTF.